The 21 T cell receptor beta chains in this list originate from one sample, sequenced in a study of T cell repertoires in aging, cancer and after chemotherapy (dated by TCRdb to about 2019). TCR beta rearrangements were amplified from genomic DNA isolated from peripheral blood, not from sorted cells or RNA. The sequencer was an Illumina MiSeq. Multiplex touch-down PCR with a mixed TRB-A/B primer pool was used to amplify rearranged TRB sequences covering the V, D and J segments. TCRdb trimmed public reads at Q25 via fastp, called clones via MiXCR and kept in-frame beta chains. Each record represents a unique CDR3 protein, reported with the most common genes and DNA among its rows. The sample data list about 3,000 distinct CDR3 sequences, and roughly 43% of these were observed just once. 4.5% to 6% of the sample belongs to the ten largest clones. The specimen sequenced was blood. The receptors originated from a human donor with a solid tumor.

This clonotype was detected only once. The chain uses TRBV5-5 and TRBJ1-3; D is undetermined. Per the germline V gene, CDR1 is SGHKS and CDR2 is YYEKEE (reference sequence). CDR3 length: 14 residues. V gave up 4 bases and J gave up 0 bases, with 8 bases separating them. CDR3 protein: CASSLRVSGNTIYF. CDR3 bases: TGTGCCAGCAGCCTCCGGGTCTCTGGAAACACCATATATTTT.

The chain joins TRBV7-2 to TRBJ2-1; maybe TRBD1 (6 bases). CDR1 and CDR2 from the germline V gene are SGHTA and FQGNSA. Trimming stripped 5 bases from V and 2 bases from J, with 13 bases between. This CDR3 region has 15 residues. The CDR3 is CASSPLEGAYNEQFF. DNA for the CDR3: TGTGCCAGCAGCCCCCTAGAGGGGGCCTACAATGAGCAGTTCTTC.

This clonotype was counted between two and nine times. The CDR3 nucleotides read TGTGCCAGCAGCCAGTTGGCTCCTGGCTCTGGAAACACCATATATTTT. Translated, it gives CASSQLAPGSGNTIYF. The V call is TRBV14, the J call TRBJ1-3; D is unresolved. V lost 3 bases and J 0 bases, leaving 12 bases between the germline ends. The germline gives CDR1 SGHDN, CDR2 FVKESK. The CDR3 loop spans 16 amino acids.

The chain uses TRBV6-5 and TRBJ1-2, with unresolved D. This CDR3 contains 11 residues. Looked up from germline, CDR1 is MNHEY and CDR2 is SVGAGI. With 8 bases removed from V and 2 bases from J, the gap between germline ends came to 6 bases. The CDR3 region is CASLGNYGYTF. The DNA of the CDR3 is TGTGCCAGCTTGGGGAACTATGGCTACACCTTC.

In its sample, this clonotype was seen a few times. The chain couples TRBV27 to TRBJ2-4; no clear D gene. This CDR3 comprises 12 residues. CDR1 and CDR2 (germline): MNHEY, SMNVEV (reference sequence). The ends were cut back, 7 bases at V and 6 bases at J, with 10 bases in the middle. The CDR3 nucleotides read TGTGCCAGCAAGACCGAAGGAAACATTCAGTACTTC. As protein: CASKTEGNIQYF.

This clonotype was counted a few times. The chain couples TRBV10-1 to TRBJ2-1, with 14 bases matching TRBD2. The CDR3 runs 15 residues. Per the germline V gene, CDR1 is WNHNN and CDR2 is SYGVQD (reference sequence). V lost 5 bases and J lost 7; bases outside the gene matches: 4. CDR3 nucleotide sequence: TGCGCCAGCAGTCAGACTAGCGGGGGGGTGAATGAGCAGTTCTTC. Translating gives CASSQTSGGVNEQFF.

CDR3: CASSLGPLGADTQYF. CDR3 in DNA: TGTGCCAGCAGCTTGGGGCCTTTGGGAGCAGATACGCAGTATTTT. The rearrangement links TRBV11-1 to TRBJ2-3; D might be TRBD1 or TRBD2, each matching 5 bases. V lost 3 bases to trimming and J lost 4 bases, with 14 bases between them. The CDR3 is 15 amino acids. Germline V lookup: CDR1 SGHAT, CDR2 FQDESV (reference sequence).

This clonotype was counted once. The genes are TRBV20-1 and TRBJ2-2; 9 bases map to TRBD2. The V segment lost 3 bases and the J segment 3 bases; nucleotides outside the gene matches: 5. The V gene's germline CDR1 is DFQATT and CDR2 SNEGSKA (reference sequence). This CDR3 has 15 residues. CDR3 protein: CSASPLAGYTGELFF. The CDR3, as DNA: TGCAGTGCTAGCCCGCTAGCGGGGTACACCGGGGAGCTGTTTTTT.

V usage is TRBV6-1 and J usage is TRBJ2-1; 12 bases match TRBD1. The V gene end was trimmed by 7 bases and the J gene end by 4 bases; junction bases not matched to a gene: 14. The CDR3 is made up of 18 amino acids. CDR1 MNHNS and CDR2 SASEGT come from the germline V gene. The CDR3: CASIRGQGANMMYNEQFF. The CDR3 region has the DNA TGTGCCAGCATCCGGGGACAGGGGGCGAATATGATGTACAATGAGCAGTTCTTC.

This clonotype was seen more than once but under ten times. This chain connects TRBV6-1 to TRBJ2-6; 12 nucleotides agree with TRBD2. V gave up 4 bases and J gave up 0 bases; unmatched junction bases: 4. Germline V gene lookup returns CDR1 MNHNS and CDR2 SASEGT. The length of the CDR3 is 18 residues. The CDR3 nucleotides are TGTGCCAGCAGTGGGGGACTAGCGGGTCGCTCTGGGGCCAACGTCCTGACTTTC. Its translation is CASSGGLAGRSGANVLTF.

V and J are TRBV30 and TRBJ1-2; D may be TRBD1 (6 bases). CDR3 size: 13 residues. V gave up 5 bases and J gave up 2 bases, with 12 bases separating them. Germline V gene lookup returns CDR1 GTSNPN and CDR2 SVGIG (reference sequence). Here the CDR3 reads CAWVGQYNYGYTF. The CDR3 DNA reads TGTGCCTGGGTTGGACAGTACAACTATGGCTACACCTTC.

CDR3: CASSPPWGWQETQYF. The CDR3 DNA sequence: TGTGCCAGCAGCCCCCCATGGGGCTGGCAAGAGACCCAGTACTTC. The J gene is TRBJ2-5, the V gene TRBV7-2; D might be TRBD1 (5 bases). In germline, CDR1 is SGHTA, CDR2 FQGNSA. V lost 5 bases and J lost 2, with 15 bases in between. The CDR3 extends over 15 amino acids.

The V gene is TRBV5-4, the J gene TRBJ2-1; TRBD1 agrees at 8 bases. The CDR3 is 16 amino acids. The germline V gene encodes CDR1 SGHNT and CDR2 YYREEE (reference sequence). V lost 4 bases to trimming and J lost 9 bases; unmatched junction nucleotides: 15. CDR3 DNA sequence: TGTGCCAGCAGCCGAGGACAGGGCCAAAAGGAAGGTGAGCAGTTCTTC. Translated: CASSRGQGQKEGEQFF.

As DNA, the CDR3 is TGCAGTCAGAGGCGGGAGGGAGGTAGTGGTACGCAGTATTTT. Encoded protein: CSQRREGGSGTQYF. V is TRBV29-1 and J is TRBJ2-3, with 9 positions matching TRBD2. The V gene's germline CDR1 is SQVTM and CDR2 ANQGSEA. This CDR3 spans 14 amino acids.

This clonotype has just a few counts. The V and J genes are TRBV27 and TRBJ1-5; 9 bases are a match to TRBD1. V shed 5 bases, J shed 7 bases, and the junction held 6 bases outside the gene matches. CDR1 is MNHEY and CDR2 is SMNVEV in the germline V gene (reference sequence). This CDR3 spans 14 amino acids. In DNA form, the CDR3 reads TGTGCCAGCAGTAAACAGGGGGCGGGCCAGCCCCAGCATTTT. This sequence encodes CASSKQGAGQPQHF.

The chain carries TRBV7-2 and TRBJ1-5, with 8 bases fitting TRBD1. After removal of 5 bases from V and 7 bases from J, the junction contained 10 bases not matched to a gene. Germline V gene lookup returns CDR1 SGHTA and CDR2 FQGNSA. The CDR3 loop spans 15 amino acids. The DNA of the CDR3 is TGTGCCAGCAGCCCGGACAGGGTAGGGCGCCAGCCCCAGCATTTT. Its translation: CASSPDRVGRQPQHF.

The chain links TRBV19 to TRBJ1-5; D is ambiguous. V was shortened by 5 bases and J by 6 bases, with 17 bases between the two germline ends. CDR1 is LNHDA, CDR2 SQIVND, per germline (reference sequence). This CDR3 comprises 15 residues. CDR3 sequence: CASSPSIQVGQPQHF. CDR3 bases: TGTGCCAGTAGTCCCTCGATCCAAGTAGGTCAGCCCCAGCATTTT.

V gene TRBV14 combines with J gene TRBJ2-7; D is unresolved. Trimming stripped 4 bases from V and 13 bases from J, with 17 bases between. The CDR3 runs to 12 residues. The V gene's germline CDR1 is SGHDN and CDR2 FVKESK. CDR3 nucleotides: TGTGCCAGCAGCCGATATGAAGAATCTCCTTACTTC. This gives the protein CASSRYEESPYF.

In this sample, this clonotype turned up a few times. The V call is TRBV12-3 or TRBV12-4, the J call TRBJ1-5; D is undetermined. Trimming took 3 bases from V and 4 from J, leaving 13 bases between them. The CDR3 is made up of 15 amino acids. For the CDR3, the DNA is TGTGCCAGCAGTTTGGCCCCAGGTGGGAATCAGCCCCAGCATTTT. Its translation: CASSLAPGGNQPQHF.

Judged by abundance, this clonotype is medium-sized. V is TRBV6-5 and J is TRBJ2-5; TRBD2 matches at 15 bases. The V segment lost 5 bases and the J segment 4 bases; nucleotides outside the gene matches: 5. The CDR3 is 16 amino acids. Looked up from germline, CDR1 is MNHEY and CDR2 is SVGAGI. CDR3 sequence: CASSTGTSGRLETQYF. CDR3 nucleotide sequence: TGTGCCAGCAGTACCGGGACTAGCGGGAGGTTAGAGACCCAGTACTTC.

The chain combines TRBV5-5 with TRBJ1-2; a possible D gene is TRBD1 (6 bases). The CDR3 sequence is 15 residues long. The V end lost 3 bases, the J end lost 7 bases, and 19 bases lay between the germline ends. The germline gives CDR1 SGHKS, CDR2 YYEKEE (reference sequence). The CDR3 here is CASSSDSTGWGGYTF. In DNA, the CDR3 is TGTGCCAGCAGCTCCGATTCGACAGGATGGGGTGGCTACACCTTC.